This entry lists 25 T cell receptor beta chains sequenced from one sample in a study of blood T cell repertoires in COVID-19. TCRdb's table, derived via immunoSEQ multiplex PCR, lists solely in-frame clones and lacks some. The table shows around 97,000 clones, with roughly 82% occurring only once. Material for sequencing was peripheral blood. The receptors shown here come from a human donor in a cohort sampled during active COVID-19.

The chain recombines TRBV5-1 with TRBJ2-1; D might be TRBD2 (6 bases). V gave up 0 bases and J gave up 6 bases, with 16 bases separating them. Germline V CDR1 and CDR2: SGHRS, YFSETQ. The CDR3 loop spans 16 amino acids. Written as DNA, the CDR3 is TGCGCCAGCAGCTTGGACGGGACTCGGTCCCCCAATGAGCAGTTCTTC. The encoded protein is CASSLDGTRSPNEQFF.

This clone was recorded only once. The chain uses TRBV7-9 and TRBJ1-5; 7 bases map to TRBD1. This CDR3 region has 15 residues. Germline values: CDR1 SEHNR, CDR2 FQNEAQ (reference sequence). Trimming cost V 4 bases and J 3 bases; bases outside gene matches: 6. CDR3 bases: TGTGCCAGCAGCTCCGGGACAGCCCTCAATCAGCCCCAGCATTTT. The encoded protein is CASSSGTALNQPQHF.

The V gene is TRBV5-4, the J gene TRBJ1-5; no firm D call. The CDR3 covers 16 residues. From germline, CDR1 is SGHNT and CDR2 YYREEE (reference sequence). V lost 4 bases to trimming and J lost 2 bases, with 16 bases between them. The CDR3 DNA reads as TGTGCCAGCAGCCTTGGAGGTACGGAGGGCAATCAGCCCCAGCATTTT. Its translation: CASSLGGTEGNQPQHF.

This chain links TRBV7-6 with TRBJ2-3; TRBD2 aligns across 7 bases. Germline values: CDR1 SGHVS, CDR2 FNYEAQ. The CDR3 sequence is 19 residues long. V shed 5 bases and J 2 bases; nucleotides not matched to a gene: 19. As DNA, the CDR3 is TGTGCCAGCAGCAGGGAGGGGCTTGTGGCCCGCGGACTCACAGATACGCAGTATTTT. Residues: CASSREGLVARGLTDTQYF.

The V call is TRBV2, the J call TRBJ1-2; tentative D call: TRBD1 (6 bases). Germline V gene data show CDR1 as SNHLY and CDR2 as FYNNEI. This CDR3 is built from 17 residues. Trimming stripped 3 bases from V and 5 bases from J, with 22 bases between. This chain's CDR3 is CASSDQPTGLGRYGYTF. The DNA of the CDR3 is TGTGCCAGCAGTGATCAACCTACAGGGCTAGGAAGATATGGCTACACCTTC.

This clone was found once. In DNA, the CDR3 is TGTGCCAGCAGCCTCGGGCTAGCCATCGACAATGAGCAGTTCTTC. Translation: CASSLGLAIDNEQFF. The chain has TRBV3-1 (or the pseudogene TRBV3-2) and TRBJ2-1, with TRBD2 as a possible D gene (5 bases). V shed 4 bases and J shed 5 bases, with 15 bases lying between them. Germline loops: CDR1 LGHDT, CDR2 YNNKEL (reference sequence). The CDR3 totals 15 residues.

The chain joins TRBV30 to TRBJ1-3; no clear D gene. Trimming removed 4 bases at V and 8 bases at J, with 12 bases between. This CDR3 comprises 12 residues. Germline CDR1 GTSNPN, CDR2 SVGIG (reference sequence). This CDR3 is CAWTAGGHTIYF. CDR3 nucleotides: TGTGCCTGGACAGCGGGAGGGCACACCATATATTTT.

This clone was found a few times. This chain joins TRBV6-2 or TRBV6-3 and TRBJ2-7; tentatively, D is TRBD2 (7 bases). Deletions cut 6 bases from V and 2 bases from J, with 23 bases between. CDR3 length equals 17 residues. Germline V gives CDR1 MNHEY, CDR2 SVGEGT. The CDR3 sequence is CASSPYLSAGAAYEQYF. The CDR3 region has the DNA TGTGCCAGCAGCCCTTATCTCTCGGCGGGGGCCGCCTACGAGCAGTACTTC.

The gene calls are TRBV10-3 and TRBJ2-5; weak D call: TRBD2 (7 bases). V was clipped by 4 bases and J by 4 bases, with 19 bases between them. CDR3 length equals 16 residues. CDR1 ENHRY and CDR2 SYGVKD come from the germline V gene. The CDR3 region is CAISAPGAGAGETQYF. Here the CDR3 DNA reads TGTGCCATCAGTGCGCCCGGCGCGGGGGCGGGAGAGACCCAGTACTTC.

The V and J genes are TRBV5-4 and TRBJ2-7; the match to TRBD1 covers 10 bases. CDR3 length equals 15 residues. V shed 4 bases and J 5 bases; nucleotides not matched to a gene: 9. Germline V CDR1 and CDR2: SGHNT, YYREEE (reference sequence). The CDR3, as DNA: TGTGCCAGCAGCCCAGTCGGGACAGGGGAACACGAGCAGTACTTC. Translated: CASSPVGTGEHEQYF.

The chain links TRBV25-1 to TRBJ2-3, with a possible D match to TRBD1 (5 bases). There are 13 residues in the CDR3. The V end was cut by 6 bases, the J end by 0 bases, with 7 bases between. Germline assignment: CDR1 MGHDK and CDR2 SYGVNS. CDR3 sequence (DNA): TGTGCCAGCAGAGGACAAAGCACAGATACGCAGTATTTT. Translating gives CASRGQSTDTQYF. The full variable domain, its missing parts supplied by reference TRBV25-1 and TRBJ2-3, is EADIYQTPRYLVIGTGKKITLECSQTMGHDKMYWYQQDPGMELHLIHYSYGVNSTEKGDLSSESTVSRIRTEHFPLTLESARPSHTSQYLCASRGQSTDTQYFGPGTRLTVL.

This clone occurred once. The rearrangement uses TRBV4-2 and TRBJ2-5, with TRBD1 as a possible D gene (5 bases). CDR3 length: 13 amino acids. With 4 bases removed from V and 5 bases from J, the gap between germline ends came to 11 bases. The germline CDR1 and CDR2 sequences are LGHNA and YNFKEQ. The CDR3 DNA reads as TGTGCCAGCAGCCCGCAGGGTCAGGAGACCCAGTACTTC. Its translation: CASSPQGQETQYF.

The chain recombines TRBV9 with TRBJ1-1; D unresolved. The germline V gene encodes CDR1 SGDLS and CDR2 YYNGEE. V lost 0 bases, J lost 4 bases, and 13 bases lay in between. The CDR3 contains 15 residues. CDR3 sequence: CASSVVPGGPTEAFF. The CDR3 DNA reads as TGTGCCAGCAGCGTAGTCCCAGGAGGACCCACTGAAGCTTTCTTT. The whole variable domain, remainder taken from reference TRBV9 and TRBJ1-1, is DSGVTQTPKHLITATGQRVTLRCSPRSGDLSVYWYQQSLDQGLQFLIQYYNGEERAKGNILERFSAQQFPDLHSELNLSSLELGDSALYFCASSVVPGGPTEAFFGQGTRLTVV.

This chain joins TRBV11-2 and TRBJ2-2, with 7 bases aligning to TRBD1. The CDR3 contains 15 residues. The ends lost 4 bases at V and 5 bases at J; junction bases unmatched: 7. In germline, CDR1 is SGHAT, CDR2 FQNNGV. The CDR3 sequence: CASSSGQTATGELFF. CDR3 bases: TGTGCCAGCAGCTCGGGACAGACTGCGACCGGGGAGCTGTTTTTT.

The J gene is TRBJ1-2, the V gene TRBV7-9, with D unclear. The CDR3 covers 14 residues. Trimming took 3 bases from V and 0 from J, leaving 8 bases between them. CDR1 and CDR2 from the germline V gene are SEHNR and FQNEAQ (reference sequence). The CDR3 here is CASSLLNSNYGYTF. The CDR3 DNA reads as TGTGCCAGCAGCTTGTTAAACTCTAACTATGGCTACACCTTC.

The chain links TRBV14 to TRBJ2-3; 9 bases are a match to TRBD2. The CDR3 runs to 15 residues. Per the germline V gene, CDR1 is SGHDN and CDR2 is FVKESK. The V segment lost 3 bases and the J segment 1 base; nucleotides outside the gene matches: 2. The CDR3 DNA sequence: TGTGCCAGCAGCCAGAGGACTAGCGGCACAGATACGCAGTATTTT. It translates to CASSQRTSGTDTQYF. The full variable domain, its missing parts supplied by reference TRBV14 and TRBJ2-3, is EAGVTQFPSHSVIEKGQTVTLRCDPISGHDNLYWYRRVMGKEIKFLLHFVKESKQDESGMPNNRFLAERTGGTYSTLKVQPAELEDSGVYFCASSQRTSGTDTQYFGPGTRLTVL.

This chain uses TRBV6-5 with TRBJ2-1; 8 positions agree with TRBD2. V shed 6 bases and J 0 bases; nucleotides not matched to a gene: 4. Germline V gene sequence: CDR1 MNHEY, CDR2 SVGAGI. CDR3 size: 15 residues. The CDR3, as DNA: TGTGCCAGCAGGATAGCGGGGAGCTCCTACAATGAGCAGTTCTTC. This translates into CASRIAGSSYNEQFF.

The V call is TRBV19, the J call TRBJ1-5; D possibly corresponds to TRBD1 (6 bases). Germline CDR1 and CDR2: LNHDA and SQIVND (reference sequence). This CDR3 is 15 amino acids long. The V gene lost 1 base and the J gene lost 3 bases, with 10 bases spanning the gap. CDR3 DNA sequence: TGTGCCAGTAGTATAGTAGGACAGTACAATCAGCCCCAGCATTTT. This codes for CASSIVGQYNQPQHF.

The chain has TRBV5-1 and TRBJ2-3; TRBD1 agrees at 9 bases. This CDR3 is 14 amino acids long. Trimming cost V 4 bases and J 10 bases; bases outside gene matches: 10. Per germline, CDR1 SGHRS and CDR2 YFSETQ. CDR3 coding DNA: TGCGCCAGCAGCGGAACAGGGGGCAAGGGCGCGCAGTATTTT. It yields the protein CASSGTGGKGAQYF.

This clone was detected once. The CDR3 loop reads CASSPRQTSTDTQYF. CDR3 in DNA: TGTGCCAGCTCACCCCGACAAACTAGCACAGATACGCAGTATTTT. V usage is TRBV18 and J usage is TRBJ2-3; the D is unclear. V dropped 3 bases and J dropped 0 bases, with 10 bases sitting between them. The germline gives CDR1 KGHSH, CDR2 LQKENI. CDR3 size: 15 residues.

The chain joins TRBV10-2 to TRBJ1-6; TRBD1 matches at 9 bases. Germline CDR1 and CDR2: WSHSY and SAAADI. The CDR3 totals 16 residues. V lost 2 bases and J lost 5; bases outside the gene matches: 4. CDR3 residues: CASSEPQGADNSPLHF. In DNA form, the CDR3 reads TGCGCCAGCAGTGAGCCACAGGGGGCGGATAATTCACCCCTCCACTTT.

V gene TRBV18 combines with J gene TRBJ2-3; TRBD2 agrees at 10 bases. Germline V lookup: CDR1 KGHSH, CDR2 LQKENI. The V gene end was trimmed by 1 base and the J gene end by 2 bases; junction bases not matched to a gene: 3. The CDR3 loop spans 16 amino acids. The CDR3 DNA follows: TGTGCCAGCTCACCACTAGCGGGGGGACCCACAGATACGCAGTATTTT. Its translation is CASSPLAGGPTDTQYF.

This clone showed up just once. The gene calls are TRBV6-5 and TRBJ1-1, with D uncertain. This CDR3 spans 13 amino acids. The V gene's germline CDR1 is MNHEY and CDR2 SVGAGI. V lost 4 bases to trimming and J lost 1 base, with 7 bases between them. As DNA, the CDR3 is TGTGCCAGCAGTTCAAACAAGAACACTGAAGCTTTCTTT. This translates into CASSSNKNTEAFF.

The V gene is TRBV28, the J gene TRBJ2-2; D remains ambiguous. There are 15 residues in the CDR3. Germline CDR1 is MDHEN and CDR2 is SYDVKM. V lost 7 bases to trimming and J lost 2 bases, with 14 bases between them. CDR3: CASNRATANTGELFF. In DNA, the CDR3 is TGTGCCAGCAACAGAGCCACAGCAAACACCGGGGAGCTGTTTTTT.

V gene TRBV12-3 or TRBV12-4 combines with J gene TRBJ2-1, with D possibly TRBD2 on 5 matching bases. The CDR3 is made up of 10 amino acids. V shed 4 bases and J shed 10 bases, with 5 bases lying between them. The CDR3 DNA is TGTGCCAGCAGTTCTAGCGAGCAGTTCTTC. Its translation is CASSSSEQFF.